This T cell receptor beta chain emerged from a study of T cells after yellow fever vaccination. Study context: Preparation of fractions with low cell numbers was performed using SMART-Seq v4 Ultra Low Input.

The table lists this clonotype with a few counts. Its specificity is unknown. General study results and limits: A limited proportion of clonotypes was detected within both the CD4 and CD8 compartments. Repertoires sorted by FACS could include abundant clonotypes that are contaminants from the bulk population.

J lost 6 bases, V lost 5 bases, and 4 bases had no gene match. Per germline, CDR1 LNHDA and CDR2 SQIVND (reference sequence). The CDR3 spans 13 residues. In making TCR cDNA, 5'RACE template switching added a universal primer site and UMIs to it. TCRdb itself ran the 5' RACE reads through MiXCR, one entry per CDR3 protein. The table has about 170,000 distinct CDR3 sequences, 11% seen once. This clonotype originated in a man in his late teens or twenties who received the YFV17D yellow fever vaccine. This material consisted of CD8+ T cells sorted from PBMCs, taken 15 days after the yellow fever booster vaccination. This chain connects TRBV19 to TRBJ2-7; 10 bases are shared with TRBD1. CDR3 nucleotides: TGTGCCAGTAGTTCGGGACAGGGGCGCGAGCAGTACTTC. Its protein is CASSSGQGREQYF.